A single TCR beta chain is shown here with its context. The germline CDR1 and CDR2 sequences are SGHTA and FQGTGA. This CDR3 has 15 amino acids. The V and J ends lost 4 bases and 5 bases, in that order; junction bases with no gene match: 9. These data belong to a study of blood T cell repertoires in COVID-19. On the study more broadly: T cells, B-cell-depleted T cells, or PBMCs supplied cDNA or gDNA.

TCRdb's copy holds only in-frame clones and misses some; the assay was immunoSEQ multiplex PCR. There are about 80,000 clones in the sample; 82% occur only once, and about 12% lies in the top ten. The material sequenced was peripheral blood. V is TRBV7-3 and J is TRBJ2-5, with 8 bases aligning to TRBD1. This clonotype originated in an elderly man with acute or convalescent COVID-19. CDR3: CASSYRPGGVETQYF. The CDR3, as DNA: TGTGCCAGCAGCTACCGACCAGGGGGCGTTGAGACCCAGTACTTC.